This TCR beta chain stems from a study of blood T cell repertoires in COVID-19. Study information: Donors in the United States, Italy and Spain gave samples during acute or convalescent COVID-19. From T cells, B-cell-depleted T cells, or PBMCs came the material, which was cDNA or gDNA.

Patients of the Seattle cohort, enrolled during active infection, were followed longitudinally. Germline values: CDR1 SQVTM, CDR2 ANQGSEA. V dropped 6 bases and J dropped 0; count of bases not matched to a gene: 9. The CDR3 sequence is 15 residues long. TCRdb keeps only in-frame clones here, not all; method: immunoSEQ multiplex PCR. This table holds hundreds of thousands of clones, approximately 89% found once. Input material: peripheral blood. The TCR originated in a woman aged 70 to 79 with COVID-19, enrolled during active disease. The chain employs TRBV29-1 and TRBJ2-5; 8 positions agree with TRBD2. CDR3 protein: CSVGPLADYQETQYF. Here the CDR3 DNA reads TGCAGCGTCGGACCACTAGCGGATTACCAAGAGACCCAGTACTTC.